These T cell receptor beta chains were read from a single sample in a study of early T cells in non-severe SARS-CoV-2 infection. One entry per CDR3 protein, called by TCRdb with MiXCR from the 5' RACE reads. The top ten clones hold 5.6% of a sample with 25,000 to 30,000 distinct CDR3 sequences, about 4.1% of them seen once. Sequenced: whole blood. Receptor source: an adult who was a healthcare worker with PCR-confirmed SARS-CoV-2 infection or an uninfected control (not recorded which). Both conserved end residues are part of each CDR3.

CDR3 length	V gene	J gene	CDR3 protein
14	TRBV2	TRBJ2-7	CASSEEGRSYEQYF
13	TRBV28	TRBJ2-7	CASSSGHFYEQYF
14	TRBV7-9	TRBJ2-6	CASSLLRAANVLTF
16	TRBV28	TRBJ1-5	CASSPPYSLSNQPQHF
13	TRBV12-3/TRBV12-4	TRBJ2-5	CASRGTRRETQYF
17	TRBV6-1	TRBJ2-5	CASSEGPGRTRKETQYF
14	TRBV18	TRBJ1-1	CASSPSNLNTEAFF
14	TRBV4-3	TRBJ2-7	CASSQSRTSYEQYF
14	TRBV7-9	TRBJ2-1	CASTGQGAVNEQFF
15	TRBV18	TRBJ2-3	CASSPRDSSTDTQYF
13	TRBV6-6	TRBJ1-5	CASSPGAAQPQHF
14	TRBV5-1	TRBJ2-5	CASSLPTGKETQYF
14	TRBV7-3	TRBJ1-1	CASSVDRGWTEAFF
14	TRBV3-1	TRBJ1-5	CASSAGDSNQPQHF
15	TRBV7-9	TRBJ1-1	CASSQGQPGDTEAFF
15	TRBV5-1	TRBJ1-4	CASSLGGQSYEKLFF
13	TRBV20-1	TRBJ1-5	CSARVAGNQPQHF
15	TRBV12-3/TRBV12-4	TRBJ1-6	CASSLELVRNSPLHF
11	TRBV29-1	TRBJ2-1	CSVGVKNEQFF
12	TRBV20-1	TRBJ2-3	CSARQGTDTQYF
13	TRBV30	TRBJ1-1	CAWSAGGGTEAFF
15	TRBV11-2	TRBJ1-5	CASSRTASSNQPQHF
14	TRBV7-2	TRBJ1-2	CATRTGPTTYGYTF
14	TRBV20-1	TRBJ1-5	CSAPDTPRGQPQHF
15	TRBV5-4	TRBJ2-5	CASSFRTSGGETQYF
13	TRBV20-1	TRBJ1-2	CSASKPWGYGYTF
15	TRBV6-2/TRBV6-3	TRBJ2-4	CASSKGQGAANIQYF
14	TRBV13	TRBJ2-2	CASSDDSSAGELFF
16	TRBV4-3	TRBJ2-7	CASSQGSGTNSYEQYF